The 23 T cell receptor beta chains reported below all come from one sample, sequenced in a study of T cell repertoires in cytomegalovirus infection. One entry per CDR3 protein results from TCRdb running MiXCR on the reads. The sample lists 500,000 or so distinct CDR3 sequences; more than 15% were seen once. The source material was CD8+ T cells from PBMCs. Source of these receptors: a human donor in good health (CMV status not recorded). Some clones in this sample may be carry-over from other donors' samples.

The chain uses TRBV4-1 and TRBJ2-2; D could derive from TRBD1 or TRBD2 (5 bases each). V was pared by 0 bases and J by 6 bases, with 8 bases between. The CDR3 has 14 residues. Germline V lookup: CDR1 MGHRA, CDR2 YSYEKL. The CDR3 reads CASSQDPGPGELFF. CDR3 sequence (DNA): TGCGCCAGCAGCCAAGATCCGGGGCCCGGGGAGCTGTTTTTT.

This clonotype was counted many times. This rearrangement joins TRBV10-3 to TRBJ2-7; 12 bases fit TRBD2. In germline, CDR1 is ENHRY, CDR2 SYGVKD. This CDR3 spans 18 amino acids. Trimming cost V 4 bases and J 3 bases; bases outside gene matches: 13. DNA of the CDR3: TGTGCCATCAGTGGTTCGGACCTTCTAGCGGGAGGGCTCTACGAGCAGTACTTC. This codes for CAISGSDLLAGGLYEQYF.

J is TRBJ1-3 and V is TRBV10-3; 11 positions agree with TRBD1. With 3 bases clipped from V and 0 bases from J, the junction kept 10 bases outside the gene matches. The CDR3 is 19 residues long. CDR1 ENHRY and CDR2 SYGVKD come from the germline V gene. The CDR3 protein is CAISEFGQGALRSGNTIYF. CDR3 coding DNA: TGTGCCATCAGTGAATTTGGACAGGGGGCCCTCCGCTCTGGAAACACCATATATTTT.

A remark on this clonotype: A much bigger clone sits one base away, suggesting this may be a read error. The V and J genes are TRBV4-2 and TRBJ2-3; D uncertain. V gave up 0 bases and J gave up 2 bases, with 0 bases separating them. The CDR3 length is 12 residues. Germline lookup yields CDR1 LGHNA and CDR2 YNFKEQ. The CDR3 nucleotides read TGTGCCAGCAGCCAAGACACAGATACGCAGTATTTT. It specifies CASSQDTDTQYF.

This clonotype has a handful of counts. This chain's CDR3 is CSVEARASGSRYNEQFF. CDR3 DNA: TGCAGCGTTGAAGCGCGGGCTAGCGGGAGCCGATACAATGAGCAGTTCTTC. This sequence joins TRBV29-1 and TRBJ2-1, with TRBD2 matching 10 bases. V gave up 1 base and J gave up 4 bases; unmatched junction bases: 10. The CDR3 consists of 17 residues. Germline loops: CDR1 SQVTM, CDR2 ANQGSEA.

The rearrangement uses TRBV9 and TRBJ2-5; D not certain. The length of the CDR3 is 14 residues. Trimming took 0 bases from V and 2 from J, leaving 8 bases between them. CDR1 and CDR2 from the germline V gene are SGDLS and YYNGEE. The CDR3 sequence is CASSVEPGQETQYF. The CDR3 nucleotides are TGTGCCAGCAGCGTAGAGCCAGGTCAAGAGACCCAGTACTTC.

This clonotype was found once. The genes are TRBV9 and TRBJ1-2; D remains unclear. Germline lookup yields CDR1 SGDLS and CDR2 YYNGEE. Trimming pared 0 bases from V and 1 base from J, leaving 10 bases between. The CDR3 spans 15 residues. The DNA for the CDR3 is TGTGCCAGCAGCGTAGCCCCTTTGGGTAACTATGGCTACACCTTC. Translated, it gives CASSVAPLGNYGYTF.

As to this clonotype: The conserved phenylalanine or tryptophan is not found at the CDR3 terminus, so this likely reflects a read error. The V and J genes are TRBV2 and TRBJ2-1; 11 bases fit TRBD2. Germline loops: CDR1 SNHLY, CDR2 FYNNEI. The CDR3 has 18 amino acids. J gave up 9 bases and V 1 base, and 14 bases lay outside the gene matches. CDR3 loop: CASSEDGVGLAGGGEQFL. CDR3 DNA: TGTGCCAGCAGTGAAGACGGAGTGGGCCTAGCGGGGGGAGGTGAGCAGTTCTTA.

Written as DNA, the CDR3 is TGCAGCGTTCGACAGAACACTGAAGCTTTCTTT. The encoded protein is CSVRQNTEAFF. The V and J genes are TRBV29-1 and TRBJ1-1; D is unresolved. Germline CDR1 and CDR2: SQVTM and ANQGSEA. The germline V and J ends were trimmed by 5 bases and 1 base, with 5 bases remaining between them. CDR3 length equals 11 residues.

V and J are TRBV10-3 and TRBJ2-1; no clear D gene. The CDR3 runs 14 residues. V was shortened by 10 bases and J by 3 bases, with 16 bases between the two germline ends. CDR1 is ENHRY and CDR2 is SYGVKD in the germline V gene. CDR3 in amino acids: CATEGTEHYNEQFF. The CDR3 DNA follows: TGTGCCACGGAAGGAACAGAACACTACAATGAGCAGTTCTTC.

CDR3 residues: CATSDRRKYEQYF. The CDR3 coding sequence is TGTGCCACCAGTGATCGTCGGAAATACGAGCAGTACTTC. V gene TRBV24-1 combines with J gene TRBJ2-7; D gene uncertain. The CDR3 totals 13 residues. Trimming cost V 3 bases and J 4 bases, with 9 bases left between them. Germline CDR1 is KGHDR and CDR2 is SFDVKD.

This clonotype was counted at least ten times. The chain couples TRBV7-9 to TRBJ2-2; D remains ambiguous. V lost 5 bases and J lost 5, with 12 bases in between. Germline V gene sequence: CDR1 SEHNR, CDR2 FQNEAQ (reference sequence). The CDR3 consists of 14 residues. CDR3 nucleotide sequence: TGTGCCAGCAGCCACCCAACGGTGACCGGGGAGCTGTTTTTT. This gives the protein CASSHPTVTGELFF. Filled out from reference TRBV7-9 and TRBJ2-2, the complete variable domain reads DTGVSQNPRHKITKRGQNVTFRCDPISEHNRLYWYRQTLGQGPEFLTYFQNEAQLEKSRLLSDRFSAERPKGSFSTLEIQRTEQGDSAMYLCASSHPTVTGELFFGEGSRLTVL.

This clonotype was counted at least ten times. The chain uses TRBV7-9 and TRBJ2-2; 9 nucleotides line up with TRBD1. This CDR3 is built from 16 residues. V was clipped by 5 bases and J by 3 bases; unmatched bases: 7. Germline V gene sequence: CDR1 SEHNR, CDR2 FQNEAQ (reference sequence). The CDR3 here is CASSLRTGAHTGELFF. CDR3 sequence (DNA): TGTGCCAGCAGCCTACGGACAGGGGCGCACACCGGGGAGCTGTTTTTT.

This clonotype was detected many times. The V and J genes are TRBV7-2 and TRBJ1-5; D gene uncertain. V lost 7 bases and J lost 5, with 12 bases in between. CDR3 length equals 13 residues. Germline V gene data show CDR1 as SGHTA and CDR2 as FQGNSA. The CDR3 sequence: CASNSEGHQPQHF. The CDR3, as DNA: TGTGCCAGCAACAGTGAAGGACATCAGCCCCAGCATTTT.

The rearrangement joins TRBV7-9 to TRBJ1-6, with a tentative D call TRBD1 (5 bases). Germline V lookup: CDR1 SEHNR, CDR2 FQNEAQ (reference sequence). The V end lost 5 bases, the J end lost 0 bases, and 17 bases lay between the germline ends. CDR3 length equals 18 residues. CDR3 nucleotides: TGTGCCAGCAGCCGAGGGACGGCGGCACGCTCCTATAATTCACCCCTCCACTTT. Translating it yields CASSRGTAARSYNSPLHF.

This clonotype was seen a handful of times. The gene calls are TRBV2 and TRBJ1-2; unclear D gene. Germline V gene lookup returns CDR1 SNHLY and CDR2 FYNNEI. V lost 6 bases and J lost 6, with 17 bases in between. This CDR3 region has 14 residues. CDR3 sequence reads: CASRPGLAVDGYTF. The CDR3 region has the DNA TGTGCCAGCAGGCCCGGGCTGGCGGTCGATGGCTACACCTTC.

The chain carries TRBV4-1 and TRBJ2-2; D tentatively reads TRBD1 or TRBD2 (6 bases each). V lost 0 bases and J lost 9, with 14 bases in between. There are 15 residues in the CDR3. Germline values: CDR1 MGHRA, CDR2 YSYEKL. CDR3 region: CASSQDLYGGRELFF. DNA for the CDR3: TGCGCCAGCAGCCAAGATTTGTACGGGGGCCGGGAGCTGTTTTTT.

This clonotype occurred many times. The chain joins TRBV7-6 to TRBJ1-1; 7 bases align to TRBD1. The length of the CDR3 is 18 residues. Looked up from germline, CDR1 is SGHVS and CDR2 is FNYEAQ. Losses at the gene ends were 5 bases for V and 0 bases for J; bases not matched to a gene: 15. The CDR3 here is CASSPTGAISPMNTEAFF. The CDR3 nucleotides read TGTGCCAGCAGCCCAACAGGGGCAATAAGCCCAATGAACACTGAAGCTTTCTTT.

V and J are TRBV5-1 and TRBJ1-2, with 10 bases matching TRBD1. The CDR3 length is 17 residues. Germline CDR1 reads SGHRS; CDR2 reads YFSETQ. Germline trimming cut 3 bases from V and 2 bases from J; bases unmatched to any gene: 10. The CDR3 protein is CASSWVGTGDANYGYTF. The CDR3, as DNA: TGCGCCAGCAGCTGGGTGGGGACAGGGGACGCAAACTATGGCTACACCTTC.

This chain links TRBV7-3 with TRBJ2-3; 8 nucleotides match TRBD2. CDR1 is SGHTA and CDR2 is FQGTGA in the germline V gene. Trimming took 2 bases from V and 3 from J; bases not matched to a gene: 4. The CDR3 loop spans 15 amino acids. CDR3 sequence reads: CASSLLRGGTDTQYF. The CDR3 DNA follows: TGTGCCAGCAGCTTATTACGGGGGGGGACAGATACGCAGTATTTT.

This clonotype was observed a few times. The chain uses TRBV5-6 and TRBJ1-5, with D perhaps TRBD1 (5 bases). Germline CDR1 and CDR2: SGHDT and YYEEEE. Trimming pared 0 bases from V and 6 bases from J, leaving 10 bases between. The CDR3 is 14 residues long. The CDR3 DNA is TGTGCCAGCAGCTTGGGGGGCGGCCGTCAGCCCCAGCATTTT. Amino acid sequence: CASSLGGGRQPQHF.

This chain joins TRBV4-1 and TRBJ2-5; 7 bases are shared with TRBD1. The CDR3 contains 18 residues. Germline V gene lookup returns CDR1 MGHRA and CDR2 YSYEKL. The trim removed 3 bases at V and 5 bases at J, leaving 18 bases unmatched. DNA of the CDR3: TGCGCCAGCAGCCATGTTGCGCAGGGGGTAGGTGAAAAGGAGACCCAGTACTTC. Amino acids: CASSHVAQGVGEKETQYF.

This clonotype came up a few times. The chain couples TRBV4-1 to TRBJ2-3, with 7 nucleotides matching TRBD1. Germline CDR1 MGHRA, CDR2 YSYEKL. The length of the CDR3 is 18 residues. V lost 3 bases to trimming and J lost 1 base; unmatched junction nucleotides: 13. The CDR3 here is CASSQELTGQLRTDTQYF. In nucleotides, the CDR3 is TGCGCCAGCAGCCAGGAATTGACAGGGCAACTACGCACAGATACGCAGTATTTT.